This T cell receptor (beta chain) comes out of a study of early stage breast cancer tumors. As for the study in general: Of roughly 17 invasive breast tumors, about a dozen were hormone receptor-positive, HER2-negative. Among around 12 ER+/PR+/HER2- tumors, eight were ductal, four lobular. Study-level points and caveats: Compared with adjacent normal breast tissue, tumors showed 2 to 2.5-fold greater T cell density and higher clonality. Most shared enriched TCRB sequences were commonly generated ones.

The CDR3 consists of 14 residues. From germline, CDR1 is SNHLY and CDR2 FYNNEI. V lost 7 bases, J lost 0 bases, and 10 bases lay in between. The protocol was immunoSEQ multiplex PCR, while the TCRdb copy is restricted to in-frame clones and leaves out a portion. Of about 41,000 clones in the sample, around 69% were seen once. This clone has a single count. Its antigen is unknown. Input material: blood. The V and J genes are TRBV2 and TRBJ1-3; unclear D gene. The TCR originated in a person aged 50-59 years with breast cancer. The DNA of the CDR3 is TGTGCCAGCACCGAAGGCGGCTCTGGAAACACCATATATTTT. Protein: CASTEGGSGNTIYF. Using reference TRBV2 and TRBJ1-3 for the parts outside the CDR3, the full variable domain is EPEVTQTPSHQVTQMGQEVILRCVPISNHLYFYWYRQILGQKVEFLVSFYNNEISEKSEIFDDQFSVERPDGSNFTLKIRSTKLEDSAMYFCASTEGGSGNTIYFGEGSWLTVV.